This record covers a single T cell receptor (beta chain). The antigen is unknown. The sample is drawn from a study of cytomegalovirus exposure and HLA in healthy donors. Study-wide results and caveats: Roughly uniform sequencing depth across donors was assumed, possibly incorrectly. Segments of the TCR beta V type were, in most cases, productive about 87% or about 30% of the time in an earlier analysis.

Vbeta (60) and Jbeta (13) primers were used in the PCR. Per the original methods: The authors later counted 75 million to 90 million unique TCR beta chains, some 9.9 million of them shared. Assay used: immunoSEQ multiplex PCR; TCRdb lists only in-frame clones, some missing. The V and J calls and clone size are taken from that table; D and trimming were inferred from the DNA. The sample holds roughly 120,000 clones, around four fifths seen once. The clonotype originates from a human donor in good health. Sequenced input: PBMCs.

CDR3 residues: CASSDAGRHGYTF. The CDR3 DNA is TGTGCCAGCAGTGACGCGGGGCGGCATGGCTACACCTTC. V is TRBV25-1 and J is TRBJ1-2; the D gene is possibly TRBD1 (5 bases). The germline V and J ends were trimmed by 3 bases and 6 bases, with 11 bases remaining between them. This CDR3 has 13 residues. CDR1 and CDR2 (germline): MGHDK, SYGVNS.